Each of the 30 T cell receptor beta chains below was sequenced from the same sample in a study of cytomegalovirus exposure and HLA in healthy donors. The study ran its PCR with 60 Vbeta and 13 Jbeta primers. Produced via immunoSEQ multiplex PCR; TCRdb's table is partial and in-frame only. Among 150,000 to 200,000 clones, around 80% were seen once, and the ten largest hold less than 0.9%. Sequenced material: PBMCs. The receptors come from a female donor in good health and CMV-seronegative.

This sequence joins TRBV2 and TRBJ1-2, with D unresolved. Trimming removed 6 bases from V and 8 bases from J, with 10 bases in between. The germline V gene has CDR1 SNHLY and CDR2 FYNNEI. The CDR3 has 11 amino acids. For the CDR3, the DNA is TGTGCCAGCAGAGCCCTAGTAGGCTACACCTTC. Protein sequence: CASRALVGYTF.

The chain is built from TRBV19 and TRBJ1-2; TRBD1 might be the D (6 bases). This CDR3 has 15 residues. Looked up from germline, CDR1 is LNHDA and CDR2 is SQIVND (reference sequence). Deletions cut 7 bases from V and 1 base from J, with 16 bases between. In DNA, the CDR3 is TGTGCCAGTACCCAAGGGGGTCTAGGTAACTATGGCTACACCTTC. As protein: CASTQGGLGNYGYTF.

CDR3: CASSTYDRGSNYGYTF. CDR3 DNA sequence: TGTGCCAGCTCGACTTACGACAGGGGTTCTAACTATGGCTACACCTTC. The chain employs TRBV28 and TRBJ1-2; 8 bases fit TRBD1. Germline assignment: CDR1 MDHEN and CDR2 SYDVKM. With 8 bases clipped from V and 0 bases from J, the junction kept 11 bases outside the gene matches. This CDR3 spans 16 amino acids.

The chain is built from TRBV30 and TRBJ2-1, with 9 bases that match TRBD1. The CDR3 runs to 14 residues. The ends lost 4 bases at V and 3 bases at J; junction bases unmatched: 4. Germline assignment: CDR1 GTSNPN and CDR2 SVGIG (reference sequence). The DNA for the CDR3 is TGTGCCTGGATTGGGACAGGGTACTACAATGAGCAGTTCTTC. It encodes CAWIGTGYYNEQFF.

The rearrangement joins TRBV4-1 to TRBJ1-4; D unclear. In germline, CDR1 is MGHRA, CDR2 YSYEKL. The CDR3 has 15 residues. The germline V and J ends were trimmed by 1 base and 2 bases, with 8 bases remaining between them. In nucleotides, the CDR3 is TGCGCCAGCAGCCAAGGGGCACTTACTAATGAAAAACTGTTTTTT. Translating gives CASSQGALTNEKLFF.

The rearrangement joins TRBV5-4 to TRBJ2-1, with D possibly being TRBD2 (7 bases). Trimming removed 5 bases at V and 5 bases at J, with 17 bases between. The germline CDR1 and CDR2 sequences are SGHNT and YYREEE (reference sequence). CDR3 length: 15 amino acids. CDR3 residues: CASSAPLRGHNEQFF. CDR3 DNA sequence: TGTGCCAGCAGTGCACCTTTGCGGGGGCACAATGAGCAGTTCTTC.

The rearrangement uses TRBV10-3 and TRBJ2-3; TRBD1 might be the D (6 bases). V lost 4 bases and J lost 8, with 10 bases in between. CDR3 length: 12 residues. CDR1 is ENHRY and CDR2 is SYGVKD in the germline V gene. The CDR3 protein is CAISATGATQYF. DNA for the CDR3: TGTGCCATCAGTGCGACAGGAGCTACGCAGTATTTT.

V gene TRBV18 combines with J gene TRBJ2-7; weak D call: TRBD2 (6 bases). This CDR3 spans 14 amino acids. The V and J ends lost 9 bases and 1 base respectively, with 16 bases between them. Per germline, CDR1 KGHSH and CDR2 LQKENI. The CDR3 DNA follows: TGTGCCAGTAGTCCGGGACTCATATCCTACGAGCAGTACTTC. Amino acid sequence: CASSPGLISYEQYF.

J is TRBJ1-1 and V is TRBV12-5; 12 bases line up with TRBD1. Trimming removed 6 bases from V and 4 bases from J; junction bases left unmatched: 6. This CDR3 contains 15 residues. Per the germline V gene, CDR1 is LGHNT and CDR2 is FRNRAP. In DNA form, the CDR3 reads TGTGCTAGTGGGGTGGGACAGGGGGCGTCCACTGAAGCTTTCTTT. It translates to CASGVGQGASTEAFF.

The chain couples TRBV28 to TRBJ1-2; possible D gene TRBD1, 6 bases. The CDR3 has 14 residues. Germline-derived CDR1 and CDR2 are MDHEN and SYDVKM. V was cut by 3 bases and J by 6 bases, with 14 bases left in between. This CDR3 is CASSLGGRVNGYTF. The CDR3 DNA reads as TGTGCCAGCAGTTTGGGGGGGCGCGTCAATGGCTACACCTTC.

V gene TRBV4-2 combines with J gene TRBJ1-4, with D possibly TRBD1 on 6 matching bases. Germline lookup yields CDR1 LGHNA and CDR2 YNFKEQ. The CDR3 contains 12 residues. The V and J ends lost 2 bases and 11 bases respectively, with 9 bases between them. CDR3 sequence: CASSQRTEKLFF. The CDR3 nucleotides read TGTGCCAGCAGCCAACGGACAGAGAAACTGTTTTTT.

The gene calls are TRBV28 and TRBJ2-7; 7 nucleotides line up with TRBD1. V dropped 10 bases and J dropped 2; count of bases not matched to a gene: 5. Germline V gene data show CDR1 as MDHEN and CDR2 as SYDVKM. CDR3 length equals 12 residues. This CDR3 reads CATHGTAYEQYF. The CDR3 DNA reads TGTGCCACCCACGGGACAGCCTACGAGCAGTACTTC.

The rearrangement joins TRBV7-2 to TRBJ2-1, with a possible D match to TRBD1 (6 bases). This CDR3 comprises 14 residues. Germline V CDR1 and CDR2: SGHTA, FQGNSA. Trimming left V 0 bases short and J 6 bases short, with 9 bases between. CDR3 amino acids: CASSLALGGNEQFF. CDR3 DNA: TGTGCCAGCAGCTTAGCTTTAGGGGGCAATGAGCAGTTCTTC.

About this clone itself: The sample holds other DNA sequences that translate to the same CDR3. The chain links TRBV7-9 to TRBJ2-7; no firm D call. Between the trimmed V and J ends, which lost 2 bases and 5 bases, there was a span of 7 bases. From germline, CDR1 is SEHNR and CDR2 FQNEAQ (reference sequence). The CDR3 contains 12 residues. CDR3 DNA: TGTGCCAGCAGCTTACTAGGCCACGAGCAGTACTTC. It specifies CASSLLGHEQYF.

CDR3 DNA: TGTGCCAGCAGGGTAGGGGCTAGCGGGGGGGGAGAAGATACGCAGTATTTT. It is translated as CASRVGASGGGEDTQYF. The V call is TRBV2, the J call TRBJ2-3, with TRBD2 identical over 12 bases. J lost 5 bases, V lost 6 bases, and 12 bases had no gene match. This CDR3 has 17 residues. In germline, CDR1 is SNHLY, CDR2 FYNNEI.

The chain has TRBV30 and TRBJ1-4; the match to TRBD1 covers 9 bases. The germline gives CDR1 GTSNPN, CDR2 SVGIG (reference sequence). The V and J ends lost 7 bases and 8 bases, in that order; junction bases with no gene match: 11. The CDR3 covers 14 residues. CDR3 protein: CAYHKWTGVEKLFF. CDR3 in DNA: TGTGCCTATCACAAATGGACAGGGGTAGAAAAACTGTTTTTT.

This chain joins TRBV5-1 and TRBJ2-7, with D perhaps matching TRBD2 (7 bases). Between the trimmed V and J ends, which lost 4 bases and 3 bases, there was a span of 11 bases. CDR1 and CDR2 (germline): SGHRS, YFSETQ. The CDR3 extends over 13 amino acids. The CDR3 spells CASSGGALYEQYF. CDR3 nucleotide sequence: TGCGCCAGCAGCGGGGGGGCCCTCTACGAGCAGTACTTC.

This clone was observed a single time. CDR3 protein: CASSRGQGGTEAFF. DNA of the CDR3: TGTGCCAGCAGCCGCGGACAGGGGGGCACTGAAGCTTTCTTT. This sequence joins TRBV7-9 and TRBJ1-1, with 10 bases aligning to TRBD1. J lost 4 bases, V lost 5 bases, and 4 bases had no gene match. The CDR3 spans 14 residues. Germline-derived CDR1 and CDR2 are SEHNR and FQNEAQ (reference sequence). The complete variable domain, with remaining parts taken from reference TRBV7-9 and TRBJ1-1, reads DTGVSQNPRHKITKRGQNVTFRCDPISEHNRLYWYRQTLGQGPEFLTYFQNEAQLEKSRLLSDRFSAERPKGSFSTLEIQRTEQGDSAMYLCASSRGQGGTEAFFGQGTRLTVV.

V and J are TRBV27 and TRBJ2-7; TRBD2 agrees at 8 bases. Trimming took 4 bases from V and 4 from J; bases not matched to a gene: 9. This CDR3 has 15 residues. CDR1 and CDR2 from the germline V gene are MNHEY and SMNVEV (reference sequence). CDR3 bases: TGTGCCAGCAGTTCCGGACTAGCCGTCAATTACGAGCAGTACTTC. Residues: CASSSGLAVNYEQYF.

The chain combines TRBV4-3 with TRBJ1-4, with TRBD1 identical over 7 bases. CDR1 and CDR2 from the germline V gene are LGHNA and YSLEER. J gave up 3 bases and V 1 base, and 8 bases lay outside the gene matches. The CDR3 spans 17 residues. CDR3 in DNA: TGCGCCAGCAGCCAAGGAACAGGGGTTAGAGCTAATGAAAAACTGTTTTTT. Residues: CASSQGTGVRANEKLFF.

CDR3 sequence: CASSLQGAGNTEAFF. Here the CDR3 DNA reads TGTGCCAGCAGCTTACAGGGGGCGGGGAACACTGAAGCTTTCTTT. The genes are TRBV7-2 and TRBJ1-1; 8 bases fit TRBD1. From germline, CDR1 is SGHTA and CDR2 FQGNSA. The J segment lost 1 base and the V segment lost 2 bases, leaving 3 bases of the junction unmatched. The CDR3 contains 15 residues.

This clone came up a few times. The chain is built from TRBV4-2 and TRBJ2-2, with D maybe TRBD2 (6 bases). Germline-derived CDR1 and CDR2 are LGHNA and YNFKEQ. CDR3 size: 17 residues. The germline V and J ends were trimmed by 0 bases and 8 bases, with 19 bases remaining between them. For the CDR3, the DNA is TGTGCCAGCAGCCAAGATGGGATGGGCAGGAGGGCTGGGGAGCTGTTTTTT. Amino acid sequence: CASSQDGMGRRAGELFF.

The chain recombines TRBV7-2 with TRBJ2-3; D is possibly TRBD2 (5 bases). The CDR3 has 15 amino acids. Germline V gives CDR1 SGHTA, CDR2 FQGNSA. V lost 1 base to trimming and J lost 4 bases, with 12 bases between them. The CDR3 loop reads CASSLVDGIADTQYF. The CDR3, as DNA: TGTGCCAGCAGCTTAGTCGACGGGATCGCAGATACGCAGTATTTT.

This sequence joins TRBV11-2 and TRBJ2-2; D remains ambiguous. Trimming shortened V by 0 bases and J by 7 bases, and 9 bases separated the two germline ends. Germline values: CDR1 SGHAT, CDR2 FQNNGV. The CDR3 runs 14 residues. The CDR3 coding sequence is TGTGCCAGCAGCTTAGATCGGTACGTCGGGGAGCTGTTTTTT. It yields the protein CASSLDRYVGELFF.

The J gene is TRBJ2-2, the V gene TRBV9, with 7 bases that match TRBD2. The V segment lost 2 bases and the J segment 3 bases; nucleotides outside the gene matches: 7. Germline CDR1 and CDR2: SGDLS and YYNGEE. The length of the CDR3 is 16 residues. The CDR3 bases are TGTGCCAGCAGCGTCCGGGCTGCGGGGGACACCGGGGAGCTGTTTTTT. Its translation is CASSVRAAGDTGELFF.

The chain uses TRBV18 and TRBJ2-2, with TRBD2 as a possible D gene (5 bases). The CDR3 totals 16 residues. Germline lookup yields CDR1 KGHSH and CDR2 LQKENI. The V and J ends lost 3 bases and 6 bases respectively, with 17 bases between them. The CDR3 spells CASSPVELERPGELFF. For the CDR3, the DNA is TGTGCCAGCTCACCCGTCGAACTAGAGAGGCCCGGGGAGCTGTTTTTT.

The V gene is TRBV5-4, the J gene TRBJ1-2; D perhaps matches TRBD1 (5 bases). Germline CDR1 SGHNT, CDR2 YYREEE (reference sequence). The V end was cut by 3 bases, the J end by 0 bases, with 12 bases between. The CDR3 loop spans 15 amino acids. The CDR3 is CASSSRQTTNYGYTF. The CDR3, as DNA: TGTGCCAGCAGCTCCCGACAGACAACTAACTATGGCTACACCTTC.

The count of this clone is one. The junction differs from germline at one of its ends, possibly a read error. The chain recombines TRBV2 with TRBJ2-4; 8 nucleotides line up with TRBD2. This CDR3 has 14 amino acids. Germline V gives CDR1 SNHLY, CDR2 FYNNEI. The CDR3 DNA reads as TGTGCCAGCAGTGAAACTAGCGGCCGGAACAGTCAGTACTTC. It is translated as CASSETSGRNSQYF.

This clone has just one count. The rearrangement links TRBV11-2 to TRBJ2-3; a possible D gene is TRBD2 (6 bases). In germline, CDR1 is SGHAT, CDR2 FQNNGV. CDR3 length equals 16 residues. Trimming stripped 2 bases from V and 0 bases from J, with 12 bases between. Written as DNA, the CDR3 is TGTGCCAGCAGCTTATACTCTAGCGTTAGCACAGATACGCAGTATTTT. It translates to CASSLYSSVSTDTQYF.

This CDR3 reads CASPGGGQGLRAFF. CDR3 bases: TGTGCCAGCCCTGGGGGGGGACAGGGGTTGAGAGCTTTCTTT. V and J are TRBV6-1 and TRBJ1-1, with 10 bases fitting TRBD1. V shed 8 bases and J 10 bases; nucleotides not matched to a gene: 13. This CDR3 spans 14 amino acids. Per germline, CDR1 MNHNS and CDR2 SASEGT.